This TCR beta chain appears in the sequencing data of a study of response to subunit inactivated influenza vaccine (dated by TCRdb to between 2017 and 2018). Notes on the research overall: Deep quantitative T cell receptor repertoire profiling was used in the study to track responses to a trivalent subunit inactivated influenza vaccine. The study at large found these results: It was suggested by the authors that each seasonal influenza vaccination may recruit only a limited number of new T cells.

Libraries were prepared through RT-PCR. Sequencing was performed on an Illumina HiSeq 2500. The public reads were run again by TCRdb, first through fastp at Q25 and then through MiXCR, and only productive beta chains were kept. A single entry per CDR3 protein holds the most common genes and DNA from its merged rows. For this sample the table gives more than 250,000 distinct CDR3 sequences, of which less than 25% were detected only once. Roughly 10% of the sample is in the top ten clones. From cysteine to phenylalanine, the CDR3 is 14 amino acids long. Only the CDR3 DNA stays, 42 bases, in frame from base 1. The germline V gene (reference sequence) sets CDR1 to DFQATT and CDR2 to SNEGSKA. The junction shows trimming of 1 base on V and 0 bases on J, plus 7 bases between the germline ends. A note on this clonotype: No antigen is known for it. Base qualities are missing; no much larger clone stands one base away.

Material: PBMCs from blood, obtained about 20 months after vaccination. The sequence joins TRBV20-1 to TRBJ2-1; confidence is insufficient to name the D gene. The TCR comes from a man between 50 and 70 years old who received an inactivated influenza vaccine. Donor details come from another sample of the same person, matched by shared clones. The sequence in DNA is TGCAGTGCTAGAGCGCCGAGCTCCTACAATGAGCAGTTCTTC. It translates to CSARAPSSYNEQFF.